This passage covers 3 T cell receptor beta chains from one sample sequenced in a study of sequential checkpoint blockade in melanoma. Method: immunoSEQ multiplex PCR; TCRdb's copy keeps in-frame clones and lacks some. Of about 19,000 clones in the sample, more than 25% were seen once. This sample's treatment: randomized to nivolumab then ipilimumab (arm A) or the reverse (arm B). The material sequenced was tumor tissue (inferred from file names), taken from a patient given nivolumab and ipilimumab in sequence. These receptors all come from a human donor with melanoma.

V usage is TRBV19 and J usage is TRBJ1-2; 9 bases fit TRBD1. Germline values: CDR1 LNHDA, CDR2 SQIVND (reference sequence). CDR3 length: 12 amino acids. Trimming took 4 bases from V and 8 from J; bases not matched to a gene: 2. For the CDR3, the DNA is TGTGCCAGTAGTAGGGGACAGGGAGGCTACACCTTC. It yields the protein CASSRGQGGYTF.

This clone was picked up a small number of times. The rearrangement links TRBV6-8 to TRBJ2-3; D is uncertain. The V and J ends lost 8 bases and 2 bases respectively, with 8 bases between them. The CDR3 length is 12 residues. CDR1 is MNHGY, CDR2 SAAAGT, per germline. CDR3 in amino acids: CASGRHTDTQYF. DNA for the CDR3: TGTGCCAGCGGACGTCACACAGATACGCAGTATTTT.

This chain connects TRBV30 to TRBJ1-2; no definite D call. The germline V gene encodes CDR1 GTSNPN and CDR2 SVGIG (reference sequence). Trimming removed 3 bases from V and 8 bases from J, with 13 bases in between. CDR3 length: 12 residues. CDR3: CAWRGSGGGYTF. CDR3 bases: TGTGCCTGGAGGGGGAGCGGCGGAGGCTACACCTTC.